The T cell receptor (beta chain) under discussion was sequenced for a study of regulatory T cells in long-lasting Graves disease. The sample holds many counts of this clonotype. What it binds is not known. Regarding the study as a whole: Favored usage of TRBV28, TRBJ1-2 and TRBJ2-5 was recorded in persistent disease. Tissue studied was limited to peripheral blood, excluding thyroid tissue.

Time point indicated: newly diagnosed GD, antithyroid drugs for less than 3 months. PBMCs were the source of the RNA used for TCR sequencing. HTBI primers from iRepertoire and Arm-PCR of CDR3 regions yielded the TCR beta libraries. A single record per CDR3 protein comes from TCRdb applying MiXCR to the multiplex PCR reads. The repertoire has fewer than 350,000 distinct CDR3 sequences, 15% to 20% of them found once; the top ten carry more than 30%. CDR3 size: 13 residues. The V and J ends lost 7 bases and 6 bases respectively, with 10 bases between them. Looked up from germline, CDR1 is LNHDA and CDR2 is SQIVND (reference sequence).

The chain recombines TRBV19 with TRBJ2-6; D unclear. The source material was peripheral blood mononuclear cells (PBMCs), sampled at new diagnosis, from a patient treated with antithyroid drugs. This clonotype was sampled from a female donor with Graves disease. CDR3 nucleotide sequence: TGTGCCAGTACGCCCACCCAGGCCAACGTCCTGACTTTC. Amino acids: CASTPTQANVLTF. The full variable domain, its missing parts supplied by reference TRBV19 and TRBJ2-6, is DGGITQSPKYLFRKEGQNVTLSCEQNLNHDAMYWYRQDPGQGLRLIYYSQIVNDFQKGDIAEGYSVSREKKESFPLTVTSAQKNPTAFYLCASTPTQANVLTFGAGSRLTVL.